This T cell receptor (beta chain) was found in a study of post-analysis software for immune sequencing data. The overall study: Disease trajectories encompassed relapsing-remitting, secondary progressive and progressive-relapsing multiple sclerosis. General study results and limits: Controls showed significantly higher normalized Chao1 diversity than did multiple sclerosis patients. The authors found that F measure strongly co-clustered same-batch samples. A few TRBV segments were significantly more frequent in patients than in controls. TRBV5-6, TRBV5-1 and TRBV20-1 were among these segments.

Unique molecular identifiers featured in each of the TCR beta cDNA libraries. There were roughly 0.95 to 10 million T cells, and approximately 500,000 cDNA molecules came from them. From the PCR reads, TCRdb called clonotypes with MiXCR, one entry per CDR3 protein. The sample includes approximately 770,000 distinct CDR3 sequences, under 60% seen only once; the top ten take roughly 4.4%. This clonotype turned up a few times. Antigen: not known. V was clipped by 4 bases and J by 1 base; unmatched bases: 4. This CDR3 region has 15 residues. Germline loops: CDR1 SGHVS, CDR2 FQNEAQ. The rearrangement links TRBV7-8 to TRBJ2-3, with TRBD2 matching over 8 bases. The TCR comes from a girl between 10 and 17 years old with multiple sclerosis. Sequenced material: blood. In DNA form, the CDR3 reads TGTGCCAGCAGCTCTCTAGCGGGCCGCACAGATACGCAGTATTTT. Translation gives CASSSLAGRTDTQYF.